This TCR beta chain was sequenced for a study of T cell clonotyping in hematopoietic cell transplantation. TCRdb's table, derived via immunoSEQ multiplex PCR, lists solely in-frame clones and lacks some. The sample contains roughly 37,000 clones, over 75% of which appear only once. CDR3 length: 14 amino acids. V dropped 7 bases and J dropped 5 bases, with 18 bases sitting between them. Germline assignment: CDR1 SNHLY and CDR2 FYNNEI. The gene calls are TRBV2 and TRBJ2-7, with no clear D. Material: peripheral blood mononuclear cells. The clonotype comes from a woman in her thirties or forties in good health. Some clones in this sample may be carry-over from other donors' samples. The CDR3 loop reads CASTESYYADEQYF. The DNA of the CDR3 is TGTGCCAGCACCGAGAGCTACTACGCCGACGAGCAGTACTTC.